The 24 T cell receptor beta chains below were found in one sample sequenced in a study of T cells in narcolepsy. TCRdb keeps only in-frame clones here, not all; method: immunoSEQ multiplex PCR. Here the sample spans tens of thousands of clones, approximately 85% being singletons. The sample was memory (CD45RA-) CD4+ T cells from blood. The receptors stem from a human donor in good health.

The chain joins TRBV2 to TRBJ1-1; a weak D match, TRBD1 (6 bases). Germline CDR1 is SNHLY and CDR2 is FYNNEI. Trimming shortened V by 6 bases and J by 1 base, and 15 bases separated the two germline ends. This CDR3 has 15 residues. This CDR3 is CASRWTVQGNTEAFF. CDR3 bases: TGTGCCAGCAGGTGGACAGTCCAGGGGAACACTGAAGCTTTCTTT.

CDR3 nucleotides: TGTGCCAGCAGCCTCCGGGGACCTACCGCAGATACGCAGTATTTT. Its protein product is CASSLRGPTADTQYF. The chain is built from TRBV11-2 and TRBJ2-3; either TRBD1 or TRBD2 may supply D (5 bases each). The CDR3 length is 15 residues. Looked up from germline, CDR1 is SGHAT and CDR2 is FQNNGV. Trimming stripped 5 bases from V and 4 bases from J, with 16 bases between. Together with reference TRBV11-2 and TRBJ2-3, the CDR3 gives the full variable domain: EAGVAQSPRYKIIEKRQSVAFWCNPISGHATLYWYQQILGQGPKLLIQFQNNGVVDDSQLPKDRFSAERLKGVDSTLKIQPAKLEDSAVYLCASSLRGPTADTQYFGPGTRLTVL.

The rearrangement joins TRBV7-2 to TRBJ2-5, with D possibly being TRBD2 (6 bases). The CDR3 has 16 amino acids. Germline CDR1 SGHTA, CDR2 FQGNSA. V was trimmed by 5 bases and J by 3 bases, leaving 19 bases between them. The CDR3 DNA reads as TGTGCCAGCAGCCCGACTAGGGTAGCGCCCAAAGAGACCCAGTACTTC. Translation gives CASSPTRVAPKETQYF. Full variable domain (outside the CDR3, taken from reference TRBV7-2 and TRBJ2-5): GAGVSQSPSNKVTEKGKDVELRCDPISGHTALYWYRQSLGQGLEFLIYFQGNSAPDKSGLPSDRFSAERTGGSVSTLTIQRTQQEDSAVYLCASSPTRVAPKETQYFGPGTRLLVL.

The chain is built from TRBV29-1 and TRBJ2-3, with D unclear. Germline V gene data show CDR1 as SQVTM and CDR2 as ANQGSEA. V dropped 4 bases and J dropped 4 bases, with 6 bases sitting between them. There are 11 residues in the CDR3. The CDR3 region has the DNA TGCAGCGTTGGAGTACCAGATACGCAGTATTTT. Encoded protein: CSVGVPDTQYF.

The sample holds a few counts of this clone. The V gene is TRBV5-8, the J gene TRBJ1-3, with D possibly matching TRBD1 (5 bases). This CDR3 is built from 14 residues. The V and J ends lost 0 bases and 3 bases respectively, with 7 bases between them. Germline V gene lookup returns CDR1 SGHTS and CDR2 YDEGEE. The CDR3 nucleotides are TGTGCCAGCAGCTTGGCAGGGAGTGGAAACACCATATATTTT. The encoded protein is CASSLAGSGNTIYF.

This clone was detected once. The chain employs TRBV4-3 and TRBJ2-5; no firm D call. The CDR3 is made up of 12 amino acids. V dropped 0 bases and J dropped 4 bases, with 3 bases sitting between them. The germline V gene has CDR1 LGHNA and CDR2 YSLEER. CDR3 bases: TGCGCCAGCAGCCAAGATAGAGAGACCCAGTACTTC. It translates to CASSQDRETQYF.

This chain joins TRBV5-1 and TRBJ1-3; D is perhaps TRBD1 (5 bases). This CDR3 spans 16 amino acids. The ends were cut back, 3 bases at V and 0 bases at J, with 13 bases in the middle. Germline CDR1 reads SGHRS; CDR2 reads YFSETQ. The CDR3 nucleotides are TGCGCCAGCAGCTGGGGAGACAGCTTCTCTGGAAACACCATATATTTT. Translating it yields CASSWGDSFSGNTIYF. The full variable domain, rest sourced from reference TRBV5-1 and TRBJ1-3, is KAGVTQTPRYLIKTRGQQVTLSCSPISGHRSVSWYQQTPGQGLQFLFEYFSETQRNKGNFPGRFSGRQFSNSRSEMNVSTLELGDSALYLCASSWGDSFSGNTIYFGEGSWLTVV.

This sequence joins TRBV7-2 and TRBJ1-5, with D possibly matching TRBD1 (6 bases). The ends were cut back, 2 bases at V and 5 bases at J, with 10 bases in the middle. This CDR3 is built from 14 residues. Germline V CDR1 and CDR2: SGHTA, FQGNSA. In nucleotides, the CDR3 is TGTGCCAGCAGCTTAAACAGGGTGGATCAGCCCCAGCATTTT. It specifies CASSLNRVDQPQHF.

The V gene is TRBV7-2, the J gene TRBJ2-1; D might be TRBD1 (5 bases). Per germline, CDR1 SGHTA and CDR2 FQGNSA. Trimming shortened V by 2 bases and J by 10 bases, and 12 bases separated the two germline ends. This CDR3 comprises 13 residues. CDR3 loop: CASSLFRGWEQFF. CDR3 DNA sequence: TGTGCCAGCAGCTTATTTAGGGGCTGGGAGCAGTTCTTC.

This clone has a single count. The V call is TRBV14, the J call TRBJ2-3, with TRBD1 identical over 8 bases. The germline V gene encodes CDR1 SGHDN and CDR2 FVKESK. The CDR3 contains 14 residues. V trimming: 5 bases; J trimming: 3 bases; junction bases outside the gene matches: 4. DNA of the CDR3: TGTGCCAGCAGCTGGCAGGGGGCTACAGATACGCAGTATTTT. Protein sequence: CASSWQGATDTQYF.

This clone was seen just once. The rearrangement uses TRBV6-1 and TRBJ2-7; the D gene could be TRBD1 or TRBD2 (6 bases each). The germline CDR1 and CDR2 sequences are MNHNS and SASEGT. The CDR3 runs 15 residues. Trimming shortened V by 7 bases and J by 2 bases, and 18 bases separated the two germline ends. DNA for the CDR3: TGTGCCAGCACCCCTGAGGGGGGACCGACCTACGAGCAGTACTTC. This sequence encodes CASTPEGGPTYEQYF.

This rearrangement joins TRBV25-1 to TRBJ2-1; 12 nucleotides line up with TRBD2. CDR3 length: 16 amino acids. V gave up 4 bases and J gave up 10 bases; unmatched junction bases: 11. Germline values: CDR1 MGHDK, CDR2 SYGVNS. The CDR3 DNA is TGTGCCAGCAGTGCCCTTCGACTAGCGGGAGAAGAGGAGCAGTTCTTC. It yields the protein CASSALRLAGEEEQFF.

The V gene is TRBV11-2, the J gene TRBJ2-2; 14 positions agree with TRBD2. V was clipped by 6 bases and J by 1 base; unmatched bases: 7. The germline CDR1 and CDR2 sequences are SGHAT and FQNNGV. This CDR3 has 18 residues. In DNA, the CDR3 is TGTGCCAGCAGTCAAAGACTAGCGGGAGGGATGAACACCGGGGAGCTGTTTTTT. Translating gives CASSQRLAGGMNTGELFF.

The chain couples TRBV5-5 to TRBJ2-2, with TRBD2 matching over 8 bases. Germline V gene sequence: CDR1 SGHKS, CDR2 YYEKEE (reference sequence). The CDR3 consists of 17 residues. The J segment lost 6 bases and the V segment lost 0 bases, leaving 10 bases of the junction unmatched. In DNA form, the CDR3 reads TGTGCCAGCAGCTTGGCCGGGGGTAGCGGGATCCCCGGGGAGCTGTTTTTT. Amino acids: CASSLAGGSGIPGELFF.

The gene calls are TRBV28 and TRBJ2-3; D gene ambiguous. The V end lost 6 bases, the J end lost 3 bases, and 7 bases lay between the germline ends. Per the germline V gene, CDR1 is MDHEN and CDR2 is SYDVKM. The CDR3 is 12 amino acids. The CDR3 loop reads CASRGTTDTQYF. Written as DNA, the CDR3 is TGTGCCAGCAGGGGAACGACAGATACGCAGTATTTT. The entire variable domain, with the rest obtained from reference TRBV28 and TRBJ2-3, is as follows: DVKVTQSSRYLVKRTGEKVFLECVQDMDHENMFWYRQDPGLGLRLIYFSYDVKMKEKGDIPEGYSVSREKKERFSLILESASTNQTSMYLCASRGTTDTQYFGPGTRLTVL.

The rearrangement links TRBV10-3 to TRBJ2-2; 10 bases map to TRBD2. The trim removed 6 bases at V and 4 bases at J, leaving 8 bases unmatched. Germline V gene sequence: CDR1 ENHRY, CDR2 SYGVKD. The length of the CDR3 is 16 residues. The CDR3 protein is CAISRESGRVTGELFF. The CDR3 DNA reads TGTGCCATCAGCCGGGAGAGCGGGAGGGTCACCGGGGAGCTGTTTTTT.

CDR3 bases: TGTGCCAGCTCACCACGGGACCCCCTAGCGTCTTCCTACAATGAGCAGTTCTTC. It is translated as CASSPRDPLASSYNEQFF. V is TRBV18 and J is TRBJ2-1, with TRBD2 as a possible D gene (6 bases). This CDR3 comprises 18 residues. Germline V lookup: CDR1 KGHSH, CDR2 LQKENI. The ends were cut back, 1 base at V and 1 base at J, with 17 bases in the middle.

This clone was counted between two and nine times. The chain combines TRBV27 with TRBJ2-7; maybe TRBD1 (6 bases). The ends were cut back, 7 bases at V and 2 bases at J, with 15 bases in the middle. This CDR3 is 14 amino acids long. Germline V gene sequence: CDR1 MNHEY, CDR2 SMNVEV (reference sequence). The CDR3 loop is CASTSRDIAYEQYF. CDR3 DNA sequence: TGTGCCAGCACGTCCCGGGACATAGCCTACGAGCAGTACTTC.

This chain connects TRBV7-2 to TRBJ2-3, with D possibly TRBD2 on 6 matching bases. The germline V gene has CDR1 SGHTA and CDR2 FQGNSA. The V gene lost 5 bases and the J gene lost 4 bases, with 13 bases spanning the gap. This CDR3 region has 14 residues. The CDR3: CASSDGGLPDTQYF. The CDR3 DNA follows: TGTGCCAGCAGCGACGGGGGACTTCCAGATACGCAGTATTTT.

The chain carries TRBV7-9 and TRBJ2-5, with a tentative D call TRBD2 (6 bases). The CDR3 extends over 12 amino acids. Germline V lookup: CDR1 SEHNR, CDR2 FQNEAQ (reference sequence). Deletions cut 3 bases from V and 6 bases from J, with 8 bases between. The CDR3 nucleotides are TGTGCCAGCAGCTTTGGGAGGCAGACCCAGTACTTC. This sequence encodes CASSFGRQTQYF.

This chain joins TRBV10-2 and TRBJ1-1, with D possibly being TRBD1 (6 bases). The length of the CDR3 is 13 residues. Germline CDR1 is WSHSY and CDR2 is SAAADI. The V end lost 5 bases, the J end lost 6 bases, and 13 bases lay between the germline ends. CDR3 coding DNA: TGCGCCAGCAGTCAGACAGGAGTCGCTGAAGCTTTCTTT. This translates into CASSQTGVAEAFF.

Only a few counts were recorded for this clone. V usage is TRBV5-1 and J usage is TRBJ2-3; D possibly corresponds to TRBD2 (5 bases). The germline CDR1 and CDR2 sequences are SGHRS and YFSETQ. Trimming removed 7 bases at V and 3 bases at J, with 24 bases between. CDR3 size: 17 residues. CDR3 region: CASSPRLSGVRTDTQYF. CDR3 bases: TGCGCCAGCTCCCCTCGGTTATCCGGGGTGAGGACAGATACGCAGTATTTT.

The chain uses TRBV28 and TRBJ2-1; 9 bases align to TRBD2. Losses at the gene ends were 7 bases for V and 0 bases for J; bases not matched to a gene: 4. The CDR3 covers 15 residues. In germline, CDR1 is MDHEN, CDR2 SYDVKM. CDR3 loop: CASTDSGSSYNEQFF. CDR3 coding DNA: TGTGCCAGCACCGATAGCGGGAGCTCCTACAATGAGCAGTTCTTC.

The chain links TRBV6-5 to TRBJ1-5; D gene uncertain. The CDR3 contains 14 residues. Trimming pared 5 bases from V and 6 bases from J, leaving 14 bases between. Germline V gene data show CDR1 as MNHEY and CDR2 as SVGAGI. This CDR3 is CASSPRDFGQPQHF. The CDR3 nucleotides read TGTGCCAGCAGTCCCCGTGATTTTGGTCAGCCCCAGCATTTT.